This TCR beta chain stems from a study of T cell changes during pregnancy in multiple sclerosis. Sequencing used immunoSEQ multiplex PCR; TCRdb keeps in-frame clones, though not all of them. Of approximately 50,000 clones in the sample, 80% to 95% were seen once. The CDR3 is made up of 16 amino acids. The trim removed 0 bases at V and 3 bases at J, leaving 5 bases unmatched. The germline CDR1 and CDR2 sequences are SGHDT and YYEEEE. The chain is built from TRBV5-6 and TRBJ2-1, with 8 bases identical to TRBD2. The specimen comprised CD4+ T cells from peripheral blood mononuclear cells, sampled in the third trimester of pregnancy. The sequence was collected from a female donor with multiple sclerosis, enrolled in a pregnancy study. In DNA form, the CDR3 reads TGTGCCAGCAGCTTGGCCGTAGCGGGAAGCTACAATGAGCAGTTCTTC. Translated: CASSLAVAGSYNEQFF.